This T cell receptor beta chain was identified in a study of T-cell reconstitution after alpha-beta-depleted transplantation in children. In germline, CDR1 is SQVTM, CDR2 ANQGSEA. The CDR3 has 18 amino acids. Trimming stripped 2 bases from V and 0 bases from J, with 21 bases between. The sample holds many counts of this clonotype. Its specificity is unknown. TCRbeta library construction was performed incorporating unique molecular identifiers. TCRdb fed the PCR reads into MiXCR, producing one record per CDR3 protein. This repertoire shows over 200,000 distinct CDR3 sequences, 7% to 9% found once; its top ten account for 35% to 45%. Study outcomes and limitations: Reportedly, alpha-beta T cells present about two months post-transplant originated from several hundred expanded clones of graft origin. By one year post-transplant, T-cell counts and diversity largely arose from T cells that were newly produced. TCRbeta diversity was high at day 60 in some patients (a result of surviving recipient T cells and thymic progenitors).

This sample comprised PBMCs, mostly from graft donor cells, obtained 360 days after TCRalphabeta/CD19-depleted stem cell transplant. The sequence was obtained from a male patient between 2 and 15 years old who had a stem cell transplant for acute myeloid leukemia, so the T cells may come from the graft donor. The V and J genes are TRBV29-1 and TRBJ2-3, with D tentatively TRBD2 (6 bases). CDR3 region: CSVESPGLALTSTDTQYF. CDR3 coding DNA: TGCAGCGTTGAATCTCCGGGGCTAGCGCTAACTAGCACAGATACGCAGTATTTT.